This TCR beta chain was captured by sequencing in a study of blood T cell repertoires in COVID-19. Study details: Acute and convalescent COVID-19 samples came from the United States, Italy and Spain. In each case, the material was cDNA or gDNA derived from T cells, B-cell-depleted T cells, or PBMCs.

In the source study's methods: Amplification of reference gene primers was used by the study to estimate nucleated cell counts. The method was immunoSEQ multiplex PCR; TCRdb's version includes in-frame clones alone and lacks a portion of them. V, J and clone size are taken as reported in that table, and D and trimming were inferred from the DNA itself. The sample records 90,000 or so clones, roughly nine tenths being singletons. This receptor was taken from a woman at least 80 years old with active COVID-19. The sample taken for sequencing was peripheral blood.

The CDR3 region has the DNA TGTGCCATCAGTGAGTCAAGGGGATCCCACACTGAAGCTTTCTTT. It yields the protein CAISESRGSHTEAFF. This rearrangement joins TRBV10-3 to TRBJ1-1, with D possibly being TRBD1 (5 bases). Germline V gene data show CDR1 as ENHRY and CDR2 as SYGVKD. The CDR3 is 15 residues long. With 0 bases removed from V and 3 bases from J, the gap between germline ends came to 11 bases.